Below, 12 T cell receptor beta chains from the same sample are listed, as sequenced in a study of beta chain features in type 1 diabetes. Every bit of the isolated RNA underwent reverse transcription, so sequencing read expressed TCRB transcripts. TCRdb keeps only in-frame clones here, not all; method: immunoSEQ multiplex PCR. The sample carries 300,000 to 400,000 clones, approximately 9.9% recorded once. Sequenced: naive CD4+ T cells from blood. Source of these receptors: a woman in her thirties in good health.

This clone was found a few times. This chain uses TRBV19 with TRBJ2-1; D gene ambiguous. The V gene lost 4 bases and the J gene lost 0 bases, with 13 bases spanning the gap. The CDR3 length is 16 residues. Germline lookup yields CDR1 LNHDA and CDR2 SQIVND (reference sequence). CDR3 nucleotide sequence: TGTGCCAGTAGTACCCTCCGGGTCCTCTCCTACAATGAGCAGTTCTTC. Amino acid sequence: CASSTLRVLSYNEQFF. Supplemented by reference TRBV19 and TRBJ2-1, the full variable domain reads DGGITQSPKYLFRKEGQNVTLSCEQNLNHDAMYWYRQDPGQGLRLIYYSQIVNDFQKGDIAEGYSVSREKKESFPLTVTSAQKNPTAFYLCASSTLRVLSYNEQFFGPGTRLTVL.

This clone showed up just a few times. V and J are TRBV2 and TRBJ2-7, with unresolved D. The CDR3 runs 14 residues. Per germline, CDR1 SNHLY and CDR2 FYNNEI. V was pared by 2 bases and J by 2 bases, with 10 bases between. The CDR3 DNA follows: TGTGCCAGCAGTGAACTGGTACAGACCTACGAGCAGTACTTC. Its protein is CASSELVQTYEQYF. Full variable domain (remainder filled in from reference TRBV2 and TRBJ2-7): EPEVTQTPSHQVTQMGQEVILRCVPISNHLYFYWYRQILGQKVEFLVSFYNNEISEKSEIFDDQFSVERPDGSNFTLKIRSTKLEDSAMYFCASSELVQTYEQYFGPGTRLTVT.

This clone was recorded a few times. The gene calls are TRBV19 and TRBJ2-1, with a weak D call TRBD2 (6 bases). V shed 7 bases and J shed 7 bases, with 17 bases lying between them. Germline V gene sequence: CDR1 LNHDA, CDR2 SQIVND (reference sequence). The length of the CDR3 is 14 residues. The CDR3 protein is CASKRHGSRNEQFF. CDR3 coding DNA: TGTGCCAGTAAAAGGCACGGGAGTCGTAATGAGCAGTTCTTC.

This clone was seen more than once but under ten times. The chain couples TRBV19 to TRBJ2-3, with TRBD2 matching over 7 bases. The CDR3 contains 13 residues. V shed 6 bases, J shed 9 bases, and the junction held 9 bases outside the gene matches. Per the germline V gene, CDR1 is LNHDA and CDR2 is SQIVND (reference sequence). The CDR3 loop is CASRRVGLMTQYF. CDR3 in DNA: TGTGCCAGTAGACGAGTGGGACTAATGACGCAGTATTTT.

This clone was observed a few times. Other DNA sequences from this sample encode an identical CDR3 as well. The V and J genes are TRBV28 and TRBJ2-2; D unresolved. The CDR3 runs to 12 residues. V lost 6 bases, J lost 5 bases, and 7 bases lay in between. Germline V gene data show CDR1 as MDHEN and CDR2 as SYDVKM. In nucleotides, the CDR3 is TGTGCCAGCAGCCTCCTGACCGGGGAGCTGTTTTTT. Amino acids: CASSLLTGELFF.

The chain uses TRBV19 and TRBJ2-5, with D possibly TRBD2 on 5 matching bases. Trimming pared 0 bases from V and 5 bases from J, leaving 13 bases between. The CDR3 covers 15 residues. Germline assignment: CDR1 LNHDA and CDR2 SQIVND (reference sequence). Here the CDR3 reads CASSIEPTAVETQYF. CDR3 in DNA: TGTGCCAGTAGTATAGAACCCACAGCGGTGGAGACCCAGTACTTC.

The chain uses TRBV14 and TRBJ2-7; 9 bases map to TRBD1. Germline V gene data show CDR1 as SGHDN and CDR2 as FVKESK. The length of the CDR3 is 16 residues. The ends lost 3 bases at V and 6 bases at J; junction bases unmatched: 12. For the CDR3, the DNA is TGTGCCAGCAGCCATTATTTACCGGGACAGGGTGCCGAGCAGTACTTC. Translating gives CASSHYLPGQGAEQYF.

This clone was seen a few times. This rearrangement joins TRBV11-2 to TRBJ2-1, with TRBD2 identical over 8 bases. The trim removed 1 base at V and 6 bases at J, leaving 2 bases unmatched. This CDR3 contains 14 residues. CDR1 and CDR2 (germline): SGHAT, FQNNGV. CDR3 DNA sequence: TGTGCCAGCAGCTTAGCGGGAGGGCGCAATGAGCAGTTCTTC. Encoded protein: CASSLAGGRNEQFF.

Only a few counts were recorded for this clone. The V gene is TRBV9, the J gene TRBJ1-1; TRBD1 matches at 8 bases. The trim removed 3 bases at V and 2 bases at J, leaving 3 bases unmatched. This CDR3 contains 14 residues. Germline CDR1 reads SGDLS; CDR2 reads YYNGEE. The CDR3 bases are TGTGCCAGCAGCGCGCAGGGGGCCAACACTGAAGCTTTCTTT. Protein sequence: CASSAQGANTEAFF.

This clone turned up a few times. The chain has TRBV18 and TRBJ1-5; 8 positions agree with TRBD1. The germline gives CDR1 KGHSH, CDR2 LQKENI. Trimming removed 3 bases from V and 3 bases from J; junction bases left unmatched: 4. This CDR3 region has 15 residues. CDR3 amino acids: CASSPGTGNNQPQHF. The DNA of the CDR3 is TGTGCCAGCTCACCCGGGACAGGTAACAATCAGCCCCAGCATTTT.

The chain uses TRBV18 and TRBJ2-7; a possible D gene is TRBD2 (6 bases). Trimming removed 3 bases from V and 2 bases from J, with 17 bases in between. The germline CDR1 and CDR2 sequences are KGHSH and LQKENI. The CDR3 runs to 16 residues. CDR3 region: CASSPSSGGRPYEQYF. The CDR3 DNA sequence: TGTGCCAGCTCACCCTCCTCTGGTGGGAGGCCCTACGAGCAGTACTTC.

The CDR3 spells CASSQEPGQGSHEQYF. DNA of the CDR3: TGTGCCAGCAGCCAAGAGCCTGGACAGGGGAGCCACGAGCAGTACTTC. J is TRBJ2-7 and V is TRBV4-2; 9 bases line up with TRBD1. This CDR3 has 16 amino acids. Trimming took 0 bases from V and 5 from J; bases not matched to a gene: 8. The germline V gene has CDR1 LGHNA and CDR2 YNFKEQ.